These 14 T cell receptor beta chains were all obtained from the same sample, sequenced in a study of blood T cell repertoires in COVID-19. Clones were read by immunoSEQ multiplex PCR, and TCRdb kept only the in-frame ones, dropping some. Of about 95,000 clones listed, approximately 81% are singletons. Input material: peripheral blood. The receptors stem from an older man with active or convalescent COVID-19.

This chain uses TRBV19 with TRBJ2-5, with D perhaps TRBD2 (7 bases). Trimming took off 3 bases at V and 4 bases at J, with 12 bases between the two ends. This CDR3 is 14 amino acids long. Per germline, CDR1 LNHDA and CDR2 SQIVND (reference sequence). The CDR3 sequence is CASSMAGAGETQYF. In nucleotides, the CDR3 is TGTGCCAGTAGTATGGCGGGGGCTGGAGAGACCCAGTACTTC.

The chain uses TRBV5-1 and TRBJ2-3, with 8 bases that match TRBD2. The CDR3 runs 15 residues. From germline, CDR1 is SGHRS and CDR2 YFSETQ. The trim removed 4 bases at V and 2 bases at J, leaving 6 bases unmatched. Here the CDR3 reads CASSRIAGHTDTQYF. DNA for the CDR3: TGCGCCAGCAGCAGGATAGCGGGACACACAGATACGCAGTATTTT.

The chain employs TRBV10-3 and TRBJ2-7; 8 bases align to TRBD2. The V gene's germline CDR1 is ENHRY and CDR2 SYGVKD. This CDR3 region has 16 residues. The trim removed 4 bases at V and 0 bases at J, leaving 8 bases unmatched. CDR3 nucleotides: TGTGCCATCAGTGGACCTTTGGCGGGGGGCTCCTACGAGCAGTACTTC. It yields the protein CAISGPLAGGSYEQYF.

CDR3 residues: CASSPKRQGWANTEAFF. The CDR3 coding sequence is TGTGCCAGCTCACCAAAACGACAGGGGTGGGCGAACACTGAAGCTTTCTTT. V usage is TRBV18 and J usage is TRBJ1-1; 8 positions agree with TRBD1. V was clipped by 2 bases and J by 1 base; unmatched bases: 9. This CDR3 is built from 17 residues. The germline CDR1 and CDR2 sequences are KGHSH and LQKENI.

This chain connects TRBV5-5 to TRBJ2-6; D gene ambiguous. The CDR3 totals 15 residues. CDR1 is SGHKS and CDR2 is YYEKEE in the germline V gene (reference sequence). The germline V and J ends were trimmed by 0 bases and 3 bases, with 7 bases remaining between them. In nucleotides, the CDR3 is TGTGCCAGCAGCTTGGTTCCCCATGGGGCCAACGTCCTGACTTTC. As protein: CASSLVPHGANVLTF.

V usage is TRBV4-1 and J usage is TRBJ2-7; 7 bases map to TRBD2. V shed 0 bases, J shed 6 bases, and the junction held 2 bases outside the gene matches. The CDR3 is 13 amino acids. CDR1 and CDR2 from the germline V gene are MGHRA and YSYEKL. The CDR3 coding sequence is TGCGCCAGCAGCCAAGAGTCGGGGGGCGAGCAGTACTTC. Amino acids: CASSQESGGEQYF.

By share of the sample, this clone is medium-sized. This chain links TRBV6-5 with TRBJ1-6; D is unresolved. Germline loops: CDR1 MNHEY, CDR2 SVGAGI. V shed 2 bases and J shed 6 bases, with 5 bases lying between them. The CDR3 has 13 residues. This chain's CDR3 is CASSYGINSPLHF. CDR3 nucleotide sequence: TGTGCCAGCAGTTACGGCATTAATTCACCCCTCCACTTT.

This clone showed up just a few times. The rearrangement links TRBV10-3 to TRBJ1-6; tentatively, D is TRBD1 (6 bases). The germline gives CDR1 ENHRY, CDR2 SYGVKD. The CDR3 runs 17 residues. V lost 0 bases and J lost 2, with 11 bases in between. CDR3 DNA: TGTGCCATCAGTGAGTCGGGACATTTCCCCTATAATTCACCCCTCCACTTT. This sequence encodes CAISESGHFPYNSPLHF.

DNA for the CDR3: TGTGCCAGCACTTCACTAGGGGGGGCGGGCGAGCAGTACTTC. Translated: CASTSLGGAGEQYF. The V call is TRBV25-1, the J call TRBJ2-7; a weak D match, TRBD2 (7 bases). V was pared by 7 bases and J by 6 bases, with 19 bases between. The germline gives CDR1 MGHDK, CDR2 SYGVNS. CDR3 length: 14 residues.

The chain joins TRBV5-1 to TRBJ1-2, with D maybe TRBD1 (5 bases). Trimming took 4 bases from V and 3 from J, leaving 10 bases between them. Germline CDR1 and CDR2: SGHRS and YFSETQ. The length of the CDR3 is 13 residues. The CDR3 is CASSLDSDYGYTF. DNA of the CDR3: TGCGCCAGCAGCCTCGACAGCGACTATGGCTACACCTTC.

The chain recombines TRBV12-3 or TRBV12-4 with TRBJ2-1; D unclear. Trimming cost V 5 bases and J 12 bases, with 14 bases left between them. The CDR3 contains 12 residues. The CDR3 reads CASSTGLGRQFF. In DNA form, the CDR3 reads TGTGCCAGCAGTACCGGGTTAGGTCGGCAGTTCTTC.

This clone was seen a few times. This rearrangement joins TRBV15 to TRBJ1-4, with TRBD1 matching 9 bases. CDR1 is LNHNV, CDR2 YYDKDF, per germline (reference sequence). Losses at the gene ends were 0 bases for V and 5 bases for J; bases not matched to a gene: 1. This CDR3 comprises 15 residues. CDR3 sequence: CATSRETGGNEKLFF. Here the CDR3 DNA reads TGTGCCACCAGCAGAGAGACAGGGGGAAATGAAAAACTGTTTTTT.

The V and J genes are TRBV11-2 and TRBJ2-1; D not certain. CDR1 SGHAT and CDR2 FQNNGV come from the germline V gene. CDR3 length equals 13 residues. V was trimmed by 3 bases and J by 7 bases, leaving 10 bases between them. This chain's CDR3 is CASSFSPVNEQFF. The CDR3 DNA reads as TGTGCCAGCAGCTTTTCCCCCGTGAATGAGCAGTTCTTC.

The CDR3 DNA sequence: TGTGCCAGCAGCCCCTGGAACACTGAAGCTTTCTTT. Protein sequence: CASSPWNTEAFF. V usage is TRBV5-8 and J usage is TRBJ1-1; D not resolved. The V and J ends lost 4 bases and 1 base respectively, with 5 bases between them. Germline CDR1 SGHTS, CDR2 YDEGEE. The CDR3 consists of 12 residues.